A selection of T cell receptor beta chains follows, all from one sample in a study of vaccination effects on CD4 cells after COVID-19. Libraries were prepared by immunoSEQ multiplex PCR; TCRdb keeps only in-frame clonotypes and omits some of them. This table holds fewer than 55,000 clones, roughly 72% found once. These receptors' targets are unknown. Sequenced here: CD4+ T cells from PBMCs cultured without peptide, sampled after COVID-19 vaccination. These receptors originate from a human donor who received a COVID-19 vaccine. CDR3s include the opening cysteine and the closing phenylalanine or tryptophan. D genes are given only for firm matches. Where a row states a size, it is once, few, many or the class of an expanded clone; other rows omit it.

>NA|TRBJ2-5|few|13|TRBV10-2
CASSEVARETQYF
TGCGCCAGCAGTGAGGTGGCTCGCGAGACCCAGTACTTC
>TRBD2|TRBJ2-5|NA|14|TRBV30
CASQSGGAEETQYF
TGTGCCTCCCAAAGCGGGGGGGCTGAAGAGACCCAGTACTTC
>NA|TRBJ2-1|NA|11|TRBV7-9
CASSSHIQQFF
TGTGCCAGCAGCTCGCACATCCAGCAGTTCTTC
>NA|TRBJ1-6|NA|15|TRBV6-6
CASSVEGEVNSPLHF
TGTGCCAGCAGCGTTGAGGGGGAAGTTAATTCACCCCTCCACTTT
>NA|TRBJ1-6|few|13|TRBV6-6
CASSSSQRSPLHF
TGTGCCAGCAGTTCCTCCCAGAGGTCACCCCTCCACTTT
>NA|TRBJ1-4|NA|13|TRBV12-3/TRBV12-4
CASSHTGREKLFF
TGTGCCAGCAGCCATACCGGGCGAGAAAAACTGTTTTTT
>NA|TRBJ1-2|NA|13|TRBV2
CASSGGRTYGYTF
TGTGCCAGCAGTGGGGGAAGGACCTATGGCTACACCTTC
>NA|TRBJ2-3|once|11|TRBV19
CASSRADTQYF
TGTGCCAGTAGTAGGGCAGATACGCAGTATTTT
>NA|TRBJ1-4|NA|15|TRBV18
CASSPRGTTNEKLFF
TGTGCCAGCTCACCACGGGGCACAACTAATGAAAAACTGTTTTTT
>NA|TRBJ2-7|few|14|TRBV10-2
CASNEGGSFYEQYF
TGCGCCAGCAATGAGGGGGGCTCCTTCTACGAGCAGTACTTC
>TRBD2|TRBJ2-1|NA|16|TRBV29-1
CSADDAGTSGNNEQFF
TGCAGCGCTGACGACGCCGGGACTAGCGGGAACAATGAGCAGTTCTTC
>NA|TRBJ2-2|NA|13|TRBV4-1
CASSQRGDGELFF
TGCGCCAGCAGCCAGAGAGGGGACGGGGAGCTGTTTTTT
>NA|TRBJ2-5|few|15|TRBV4-2
CASSQVYVDTETQYF
TGTGCCAGCAGCCAAGTATACGTGGACACAGAGACCCAGTACTTC
>NA|TRBJ1-3|NA|14|TRBV19
CASSRQLSGNTIYF
TGTGCCAGTAGTCGACAGCTCTCTGGAAACACCATATATTTT
>NA|TRBJ2-1|NA|13|TRBV5-1
CASSFRLGDEQFF
TGCGCCAGCAGCTTCCGACTAGGCGATGAGCAGTTCTTC
>NA|TRBJ2-7|NA|13|TRBV3-1/TRBV3-2
CASSRAETYEQYF
TGTGCCAGCAGCCGGGCAGAGACCTACGAGCAGTACTTC
>NA|TRBJ1-4|NA|15|TRBV4-2
CASSQPGHTNEKLFF
TGTGCCAGCAGCCAACCGGGACACACTAATGAAAAACTGTTTTTT
>TRBD1|TRBJ1-2|NA|13|TRBV12-3/TRBV12-4
CASSSGQAGGYTF
TGTGCCAGCAGTTCCGGACAGGCGGGAGGCTACACCTTC
>NA|TRBJ1-5|once|13|TRBV6-5
CASSFDSRRPQHF
TGTGCCAGCAGTTTTGACAGCCGCCGGCCCCAGCATTTT
>NA|TRBJ1-1|NA|11|TRBV20-1
CSARDSPEAFF
TGCAGTGCTAGAGATAGCCCTGAAGCTTTCTTT
>NA|TRBJ2-5|NA|14|TRBV6-5
CASSYRNHQETQYF
TGTGCCAGCAGTTACAGGAACCACCAAGAGACCCAGTACTTC
>NA|TRBJ1-2|NA|18|TRBV5-1
CASSLKVIVGTPNYGYTF
TGCGCCAGCAGCTTGAAGGTAATCGTGGGGACGCCTAACTATGGCTACACCTTC
>NA|TRBJ2-1|once|11|TRBV20-1
CSVTSNNEQFF
TGCAGTGTAACCAGTAACAATGAGCAGTTCTTC
>NA|TRBJ1-6|NA|15|TRBV6-5
CASNPSAGYNSPLHF
TGTGCCAGCAATCCGTCCGCCGGGTATAATTCACCCCTCCACTTT
>NA|TRBJ1-3|NA|20|TRBV21-1
CASSKAGGGRPKSSGNTIYF
TGTGCCAGCAGCAAAGCGGGGGGCGGGCGTCCTAAGAGCTCTGGAAACACCATATATTTT
>TRBD1|TRBJ1-4|NA|15|TRBV7-8
CASNPGGVTNEKLFF
TGTGCCAGCAACCCAGGGGGGGTAACTAATGAAAAACTGTTTTTT
>TRBD1|TRBJ1-2|NA|13|TRBV19
CASRIGQEGSYTF
TGTGCCAGTAGGATTGGACAGGAAGGGAGCTACACCTTC
>TRBD2|TRBJ2-5|NA|14|TRBV18
CASSPYGGQETQYF
TGTGCCAGCTCGCCCTACGGGGGGCAAGAGACCCAGTACTTC
>TRBD2|TRBJ2-7|NA|15|TRBV6-5
CASRDIAGSSYEQYF
TGTGCCAGCCGGGATATAGCGGGTAGCTCCTACGAGCAGTACTTC
>NA|TRBJ2-1|NA|15|TRBV6-5
CASSYRRAGHNEQFF
TGTGCCAGCAGTTACAGGAGGGCCGGGCACAATGAGCAGTTCTTC
>TRBD1|TRBJ2-7|NA|16|TRBV18
CASSRTRDSQSSEQYF
TGTGCCAGCTCACGGACTCGGGACAGTCAAAGCTCCGAGCAGTACTTC
>NA|TRBJ1-1|NA|14|TRBV5-1
CASTQTGQNTEAFF
TGCGCCAGCACCCAAACAGGGCAGAACACTGAAGCTTTCTTT
>TRBD2|TRBJ2-1|few|15|TRBV5-4
CASSLGATGGNEQFF
TGTGCCAGCAGCTTGGGAGCAACGGGGGGGAATGAGCAGTTCTTC
>NA|TRBJ1-5|NA|13|TRBV6-1
CASSEVKNQPQHF
TGTGCCAGCAGTGAAGTGAAGAATCAGCCCCAGCATTTT
>NA|TRBJ2-7|NA|12|TRBV10-1
CASSEQAYEQYF
TGCGCCAGCAGTGAACAGGCCTACGAGCAGTACTTC
>TRBD2|TRBJ2-1|few|14|TRBV2
CASIAGGSYNEQFF
TGTGCCAGCATAGCGGGTGGCTCCTACAATGAGCAGTTCTTC